This T cell receptor (beta chain) emerged from a study of CD8 T cell repertoires and HIV-1 epitope variants. About the research overall: Each of Twenty-five Gag and Nef epitope peptides stimulated a separate culture.

This table comes from immunoSEQ multiplex PCR, and its TCRdb copy is limited to in-frame clones, with some not included. The sample contains about 7,100 clones, around three fifths of which appear only once. In the case of this clone: Its antigen is still unknown.

Sequenced material: cultured CD8+ T cells derived from PBMCs. The sequence came from a male donor with HIV.

CDR3 nucleotides: TGTGCCAGCAGCTTGGAAGGGAATAGCAATCAGCCCCAGCATTTT. This encodes CASSLEGNSNQPQHF. V and J are TRBV5-8 and TRBJ1-5, with D uncertain. With 0 bases removed from V and 0 bases from J, the gap between germline ends came to 7 bases. This CDR3 comprises 15 residues. Germline CDR1 is SGHTS and CDR2 is YDEGEE.